Listed below are T cell receptor beta chains from one sample, sequenced in a study of CD8+ T cells in alopecia areata. Profiled with immunoSEQ multiplex PCR; TCRdb holds only in-frame clones, not every one. This sample yields hundreds of thousands of clones, of which around 67% are seen a single time; 0.95% to 1.5% belongs to the top ten. The specimen comprised CD4+ T cells sorted from blood, sampled at week 0. The receptor set was obtained from a human donor with alopecia areata. CDR3s include the opening cysteine and the closing phenylalanine or tryptophan. Fields, in order: V gene, D gene, clone size, J gene, CDR3 DNA, CDR3 protein. The D gene is left open where the match is weak. Not all rows give a size; the values are once, few, many and, for expanded clones, a class.

>TRBV5-4|.|.|TRBJ2-2
TGTGCCAGCAGCCCGACCGGGGCGAACACCGGGGAGCTGTTTTTT
CASSPTGANTGELFF
>TRBV25-1|.|.|TRBJ1-3
TGTGCCAGCCGTACAGGGACTGGAAACACCATATATTTT
CASRTGTGNTIYF
>TRBV7-2|TRBD1|.|TRBJ1-6
TGTGCCAGCAAGCCCCACAGGGGAGGATCACCCCTCCACTTT
CASKPHRGGSPLHF
>TRBV7-2|TRBD1|few|TRBJ1-2
TGTGCCAGCAGCTCCGGGACAGATTATGGCTACACCTTC
CASSSGTDYGYTF
>TRBV5-1|.|.|TRBJ2-3
TGCGCCAGCAGCTTGGAACGGGGGCCAGATACGCAGTATTTT
CASSLERGPDTQYF
>TRBV18|TRBD1|.|TRBJ2-4
TGTGCCAGCTCACCACCGTTGGACAGGGGGATAGGCAAAAACATTCAGTACTTC
CASSPPLDRGIGKNIQYF
>TRBV7-9|.|few|TRBJ1-1
TGTGCCAGCAGCCCCTACACTGAAGCTTTCTTT
CASSPYTEAFF
>TRBV29-1|.|.|TRBJ1-1
TGCAGCGTTAGATTCTACGGTGCTGAAGCTTTCTTT
CSVRFYGAEAFF
>TRBV30|.|.|TRBJ2-6
TGTGCCTGGAGTCCCCAGGGTTGGGAACCCTCTGGGGCCAACGTCCTGACTTTC
CAWSPQGWEPSGANVLTF
>TRBV30|.|.|TRBJ2-7
TGTGCCTGGAGTATATCGGGAAGCTACGAGCAGTACTTC
CAWSISGSYEQYF
>TRBV25-1|TRBD2|.|TRBJ2-7
TGTGCCAGCACTGCCACTAGCGGGGGGTTCTGGGAGCAGTACTTC
CASTATSGGFWEQYF
>TRBV5-5|.|many|TRBJ2-2
TGTGCCAGCAGCTTGCAAACAGGGATAAGGTCCGGGGAGCTGTTTTTT
CASSLQTGIRSGELFF
>TRBV30|.|.|TRBJ2-1
TGTGCCTGGACGAGGGGTGAGCAGTTCTTC
CAWTRGEQFF
>TRBV30|.|.|TRBJ1-1
TGTGCCTGGAGTCCTCGACGGAGGTTGAACACTGAAGCTTTCTTT
CAWSPRRRLNTEAFF
>TRBV5-1|.|.|TRBJ2-3
TGCGCCAGCAGCTGGGGCTCGGGGTTCACAGATACGCAGTATTTT
CASSWGSGFTDTQYF
>TRBV6-5|.|.|TRBJ2-5
TGTGCCAGCAGCACGGGACATGAGACCCAGTACTTC
CASSTGHETQYF
>TRBV5-1|TRBD2|few|TRBJ2-3
TGCGCCAGCAGCTATTCGGGACTATCCTACACAGATACGCAGTATTTT
CASSYSGLSYTDTQYF
>TRBV4-1|.|.|TRBJ2-7
TGCGCCAGCAGCCAGGGGCAGGGGGGCTCCTACGAGCAGTACTTC
CASSQGQGGSYEQYF
>TRBV6-5|.|.|TRBJ1-1
TGTGCCAGCAGTCCCTGGCCCCATGAAGCTTTCTTT
CASSPWPHEAFF
>TRBV29-1|.|.|TRBJ2-5
TGCAGCGTTGAATTAGAGACCCAGTACTTC
CSVELETQYF
>TRBV7-3|.|.|TRBJ1-2
TGTGCCAGCAGCTTATCGTCAGGGTATGGCTACACCTTC
CASSLSSGYGYTF
>TRBV30|.|.|TRBJ2-4
TGTGCCTGGAGCTCGAGCGGCAAAAACATTCAGTACTTC
CAWSSSGKNIQYF
>TRBV2|.|.|TRBJ1-4
TGTGCCAGCAGTGAGGGGGATGAAAAACTGTTTTTT
CASSEGDEKLFF
>TRBV29-1|.|.|TRBJ2-3
TGCAGCGTTGAAAAGGGAACAGATACGCAGTATTTT
CSVEKGTDTQYF
>TRBV6-6|.|few|TRBJ1-4
TGTGCCAGCAGTTACCAAGAGACAGTCAATGAAAAACTGTTTTTT
CASSYQETVNEKLFF
>TRBV19|.|.|TRBJ1-2
TGTGCCAGTAGTACTCGGATCTATGGCTACACCTTC
CASSTRIYGYTF
>TRBV18|.|.|TRBJ1-1
TGTGCCAGCTCACCGCGGCAAGGGGCCTCTTTGGAAGCTTTCTTT
CASSPRQGASLEAFF
>TRBV7-9|.|few|TRBJ2-3
TGTGCCAGCAGCCCTTCACTGGATACGCAGTATTTT
CASSPSLDTQYF